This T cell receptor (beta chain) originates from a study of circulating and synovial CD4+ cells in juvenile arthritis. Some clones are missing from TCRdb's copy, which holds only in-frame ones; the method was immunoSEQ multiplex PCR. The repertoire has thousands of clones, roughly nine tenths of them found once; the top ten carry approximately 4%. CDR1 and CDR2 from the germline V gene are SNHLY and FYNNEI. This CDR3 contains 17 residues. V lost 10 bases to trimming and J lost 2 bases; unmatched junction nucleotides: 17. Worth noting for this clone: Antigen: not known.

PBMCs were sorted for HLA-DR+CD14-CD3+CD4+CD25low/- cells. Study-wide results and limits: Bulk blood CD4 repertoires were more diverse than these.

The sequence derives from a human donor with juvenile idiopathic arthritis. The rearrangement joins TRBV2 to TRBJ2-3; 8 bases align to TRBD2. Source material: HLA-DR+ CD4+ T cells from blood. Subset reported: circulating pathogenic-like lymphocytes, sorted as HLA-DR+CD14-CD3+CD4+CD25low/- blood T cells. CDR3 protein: CAIQWTGGPGVTDTQYF. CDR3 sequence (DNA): TGTGCCATCCAGTGGACGGGGGGGCCGGGGGTCACAGATACGCAGTATTTT.